This T cell receptor (beta chain) comes out of a study of blood T cell repertoires in COVID-19. Looking at the study overall: PBMCs, B-cell-depleted T cells, or T cells were the source of the cDNA or gDNA that made up the material.

Germline values: CDR1 MNHEY, CDR2 SVGAGI. Trimming cost V 2 bases and J 0 bases, with 8 bases left between them. CDR3 length: 15 residues. As to this clone: Other DNA sequences in this specimen translate into the identical CDR3.

In the original analysis: Reference gene primer amplification yielded estimated nucleated cell counts. Method: immunoSEQ multiplex PCR; TCRdb's copy keeps in-frame clones and lacks some. The V and J calls and clone size were taken over from that table, and D and trimming were inferred from the DNA. Of fewer than 250,000 clones in the sample, more than 80% are singletons; the top ten hold around 5.5%. The chain employs TRBV6-5 and TRBJ1-3; D is ambiguous. The receptor's source is a human donor in a cohort sampled during active COVID-19. Sequenced material: peripheral blood. CDR3 residues: CASSYTVSSGNTIYF. CDR3 DNA sequence: TGTGCCAGCAGTTACACAGTGAGCTCTGGAAACACCATATATTTT.